Below, 29 T cell receptor beta chains from the same sample are listed, as sequenced in a study of shared clonotypes between healthy human individuals. Generated by immunoSEQ multiplex PCR, the TCRdb table keeps only in-frame clones and is missing some. Among millions of clones listed, around 94% were seen once. Specimen: naive CD4+ T cells sorted from blood. Specified subset: CD45RA+ positively selected. The receptors originated from a man between 18 and 35 years old in good health.

The chain is built from TRBV6-5 and TRBJ1-5, with D unclear. The CDR3 length is 15 residues. The V and J ends lost 7 bases and 3 bases respectively, with 16 bases between them. CDR1 is MNHEY and CDR2 is SVGAGI in the germline V gene. The CDR3 region has the DNA TGTGCCAGCAAAGGAGGAGTGTCTGACAATCAGCCCCAGCATTTT. The encoded protein is CASKGGVSDNQPQHF.

To note about this clone: The sample holds other DNA sequences that translate to the same CDR3. This chain links TRBV6-6 with TRBJ1-5, with D hard to call. The CDR3 length is 13 residues. Germline CDR1 is MNHNY and CDR2 is SVGAGI (reference sequence). Deletions cut 6 bases from V and 0 bases from J, with 6 bases between. CDR3 nucleotide sequence: TGTGCCAGCAGCCCTAATAGCAATCAGCCCCAGCATTTT. Translated: CASSPNSNQPQHF.

This clone was seen a handful of times. This CDR3 is also generated by other DNA sequences in the sample. This chain uses TRBV9 with TRBJ2-5, with a possible D match to TRBD1 (7 bases). Germline CDR1 SGDLS, CDR2 YYNGEE. The CDR3 covers 13 residues. The V and J ends lost 1 base and 4 bases respectively, with 8 bases between them. This CDR3 reads CASSVQGGETQYF. The CDR3, as DNA: TGTGCCAGCAGCGTACAGGGGGGAGAGACCCAGTACTTC. Combining the CDR3 with reference TRBV9 and TRBJ2-5 gives the whole variable domain DSGVTQTPKHLITATGQRVTLRCSPRSGDLSVYWYQQSLDQGLQFLIQYYNGEERAKGNILERFSAQQFPDLHSELNLSSLELGDSALYFCASSVQGGETQYFGPGTRLLVL.

The J gene is TRBJ2-7, the V gene TRBV6-1; D is undetermined. The germline V gene encodes CDR1 MNHNS and CDR2 SASEGT. This CDR3 is built from 14 residues. The germline V and J ends were trimmed by 1 base and 4 bases, with 11 bases remaining between them. Here the CDR3 reads CASSEGMGLYEQYF. CDR3 coding DNA: TGTGCCAGCAGTGAAGGGATGGGTTTGTACGAGCAGTACTTC.

The chain carries TRBV5-5 and TRBJ1-1, with 8 nucleotides matching TRBD1. This CDR3 is 16 amino acids long. Per the germline V gene, CDR1 is SGHKS and CDR2 is YYEKEE (reference sequence). With 0 bases clipped from V and 12 bases from J, the junction kept 16 bases outside the gene matches. This CDR3 is CASSLAGQGARSTTFF. The CDR3 DNA sequence: TGTGCCAGCAGCTTGGCCGGGCAGGGGGCGAGGTCTACGACTTTCTTT. Full variable domain (missing parts from reference TRBV5-5 and TRBJ1-1): DAGVTQSPTHLIKTRGQQVTLRCSPISGHKSVSWYQQVLGQGPQFIFQYYEKEERGRGNFPDRFSARQFPNYSSELNVNALLLGDSALYLCASSLAGQGARSTTFFGQGTRLTVV.

Worth noting for this clone: Within the sample, other DNA sequences also encode this same CDR3. This chain links TRBV5-1 with TRBJ2-3; D is undetermined. CDR1 is SGHRS, CDR2 YFSETQ, per germline. The CDR3 totals 12 residues. Between the trimmed V and J ends, which lost 4 bases and 0 bases, there was a span of 3 bases. The CDR3 DNA is TGCGCCAGCAGCCCAAGCACAGATACGCAGTATTTT. Translation: CASSPSTDTQYF.

The chain employs TRBV9 and TRBJ2-5; 7 nucleotides line up with TRBD2. V shed 3 bases, J shed 1 base, and the junction held 3 bases outside the gene matches. The CDR3 spans 14 residues. CDR1 is SGDLS, CDR2 YYNGEE, per germline. The chain's CDR3 is CASSALAAQETQYF. As DNA, the CDR3 is TGTGCCAGCAGCGCGCTAGCGGCCCAAGAGACCCAGTACTTC.

Here the CDR3 reads CASSEVRTGLRTF. The CDR3 region has the DNA TGTGCCAGCAGTGAAGTTAGGACAGGGTTAAGGACCTTC. The chain employs TRBV6-1 and TRBJ1-2; 8 bases agree with TRBD1. With V trimmed by 1 base and J by 14 bases, 9 bases remained unmatched. The germline V gene has CDR1 MNHNS and CDR2 SASEGT. This CDR3 is 13 amino acids long.

The rearrangement uses TRBV6-6 and TRBJ2-7; unclear D gene. V gave up 6 bases and J gave up 2 bases, with 8 bases separating them. CDR1 and CDR2 from the germline V gene are MNHNY and SVGAGI (reference sequence). CDR3 size: 12 residues. This chain's CDR3 is CASRGPTYEQYF. The CDR3 DNA reads TGTGCCAGCAGGGGCCCCACCTACGAGCAGTACTTC.

The V call is TRBV7-2, the J call TRBJ2-2, with TRBD2 matching over 11 bases. V lost 4 bases to trimming and J lost 7 bases; unmatched junction nucleotides: 5. CDR3 size: 15 residues. Germline assignment: CDR1 SGHTA and CDR2 FQGNSA. CDR3 bases: TGTGCCAGCAGCTCCTTAGCGGGAGGGGGCGGGGAGCTGTTTTTT. Translation: CASSSLAGGGGELFF.

The chain joins TRBV6-1 to TRBJ1-4; D not resolved. This CDR3 comprises 14 residues. The ends were cut back, 6 bases at V and 4 bases at J, with 12 bases in the middle. CDR1 is MNHNS, CDR2 SASEGT, per germline. CDR3 in DNA: TGTGCCAGCAGAGAAACCTTTAATAATGAAAAACTGTTTTTT. It encodes CASRETFNNEKLFF.

The chain is built from TRBV5-1 and TRBJ2-2; weak D call: TRBD2 (5 bases). The V end was cut by 0 bases, the J end by 0 bases, with 9 bases between. CDR1 SGHRS and CDR2 YFSETQ come from the germline V gene. This CDR3 contains 16 residues. CDR3 DNA: TGCGCCAGCAGCTTGGACGGGGAGCCGAACACCGGGGAGCTGTTTTTT. As protein: CASSLDGEPNTGELFF.

The chain carries TRBV19 and TRBJ2-6, with 12 bases aligning to TRBD2. Germline assignment: CDR1 LNHDA and CDR2 SQIVND (reference sequence). V lost 3 bases and J lost 0; bases outside the gene matches: 3. The CDR3 loop spans 18 amino acids. CDR3 coding DNA: TGTGCCAGTAGTATCCGACTAGCGGGGGACTCTGGGGCCAACGTCCTGACTTTC. It translates to CASSIRLAGDSGANVLTF.

The chain is built from TRBV5-1 and TRBJ1-1; 7 nucleotides agree with TRBD1. This CDR3 is 13 amino acids long. Trimming cost V 3 bases and J 3 bases; bases outside gene matches: 2. CDR1 is SGHRS and CDR2 is YFSETQ in the germline V gene. The CDR3 DNA is TGCGCCAGCAGCTGGCAGGGGGACACTGAAGCTTTCTTT. Amino acid sequence: CASSWQGDTEAFF.

V usage is TRBV2 and J usage is TRBJ2-7; 7 nucleotides agree with TRBD1. The V gene's germline CDR1 is SNHLY and CDR2 FYNNEI. The junction had 5 bases not matched to a gene; V was cut back by 6 bases and J by 0 bases. This CDR3 has 14 residues. CDR3: CASRPTGHSYEQYF. CDR3 in DNA: TGTGCCAGCAGACCGACAGGGCACTCCTACGAGCAGTACTTC. The complete variable domain, with remaining parts taken from reference TRBV2 and TRBJ2-7, reads EPEVTQTPSHQVTQMGQEVILRCVPISNHLYFYWYRQILGQKVEFLVSFYNNEISEKSEIFDDQFSVERPDGSNFTLKIRSTKLEDSAMYFCASRPTGHSYEQYFGPGTRLTVT.

The chain couples TRBV18 to TRBJ1-4; 10 bases line up with TRBD1. Germline CDR1 KGHSH, CDR2 LQKENI. With V trimmed by 4 bases and J by 8 bases, 10 bases remained unmatched. This CDR3 has 16 residues. The CDR3: CASSLYAGTGEEKLFF. Here the CDR3 DNA reads TGTGCCAGCTCACTGTATGCCGGGACAGGGGAAGAAAAACTGTTTTTT.

The rearrangement uses TRBV11-2 and TRBJ2-7, with 8 bases matching TRBD1. J was trimmed by 0 bases and V by 5 bases; bases with no gene match: 9. The germline V gene has CDR1 SGHAT and CDR2 FQNNGV. CDR3 length equals 16 residues. The DNA for the CDR3 is TGTGCCAGCAGCACCGAGAACAGGGGGAGCTCCTACGAGCAGTACTTC. Translation: CASSTENRGSSYEQYF.

About this clone itself: The sample holds other DNA sequences that translate to the same CDR3. The chain carries TRBV2 and TRBJ1-1; D is unresolved. The CDR3 has 13 amino acids. CDR1 is SNHLY and CDR2 is FYNNEI in the germline V gene. Trimming left V 1 base short and J 1 base short, with 4 bases between. CDR3 nucleotides: TGTGCCAGCAGTGAAGGGGAGAACACTGAAGCTTTCTTT. Protein product: CASSEGENTEAFF.

This clone was picked up one time. The V call is TRBV10-1, the J call TRBJ2-2; a weak D match, TRBD1 (6 bases). V lost 5 bases and J 5 bases, leaving 9 bases between the germline ends. CDR1 WNHNN and CDR2 SYGVQD come from the germline V gene (reference sequence). This CDR3 is 13 amino acids long. CDR3 nucleotides: TGCGCCAGCAGTTCACAGGGAACCGGGGAGCTGTTTTTT. This encodes CASSSQGTGELFF.

The gene calls are TRBV7-8 and TRBJ1-2; 9 bases fit TRBD1. Germline V gene sequence: CDR1 SGHVS, CDR2 FQNEAQ. J gave up 8 bases and V 4 bases, and 11 bases lay outside the gene matches. The length of the CDR3 is 15 residues. The DNA for the CDR3 is TGTGCCAGCAGCTCCTCCATGGGGGACAGGGTCGGCTACACCTTC. This encodes CASSSSMGDRVGYTF.

This rearrangement joins TRBV10-3 to TRBJ2-5; TRBD1 matches at 7 bases. Per the germline V gene, CDR1 is ENHRY and CDR2 is SYGVKD. The CDR3 is 13 amino acids. Trimming took 10 bases from V and 2 from J; bases not matched to a gene: 7. This CDR3 reads CATYGQEQETQYF. The DNA for the CDR3 is TGTGCCACCTACGGACAGGAACAAGAGACCCAGTACTTC.

The chain uses TRBV5-4 and TRBJ2-5, with D unresolved. The tail of the sequence fits TRBJ2-7 better, so the J call may be wrong. Germline V lookup: CDR1 SGHNT, CDR2 YYREEE (reference sequence). The CDR3 is 13 residues long. CDR3: CAGRRWDRPEQYF. The CDR3 bases are TGTGCCGGACGACGTTGGGATCGGCCCGAGCAGTACTTC.

The rearrangement uses TRBV4-1 and TRBJ2-5; D not resolved. Trimming pared 1 base from V and 5 bases from J, leaving 8 bases between. Germline loops: CDR1 MGHRA, CDR2 YSYEKL. CDR3 length: 13 residues. CDR3 nucleotide sequence: TGCGCCAGCAGCCAAGTTATCGTCGAGACCCAGTACTTC. Translation gives CASSQVIVETQYF.

This clone was seen more than once but under ten times. The chain links TRBV13 to TRBJ2-5; perhaps D is TRBD1 or TRBD2 (6 bases each). The CDR3 totals 16 residues. Germline loops: CDR1 PRHDT, CDR2 FYEKMQ (reference sequence). V shed 0 bases and J shed 5 bases, with 16 bases lying between them. CDR3 DNA sequence: TGTGCCAGCAGCTTAGGTCGGGGGCGGCCCGGGGAGACCCAGTACTTC. Translating gives CASSLGRGRPGETQYF.

V gene TRBV4-2 combines with J gene TRBJ2-1, with TRBD1 matching 7 bases. Germline V CDR1 and CDR2: LGHNA, YNFKEQ. V dropped 0 bases and J dropped 6; count of bases not matched to a gene: 5. This CDR3 has 15 residues. This CDR3 reads CASSQERNRGNEQFF. The CDR3 DNA reads TGTGCCAGCAGCCAAGAGCGTAACAGGGGCAATGAGCAGTTCTTC.

This sequence joins TRBV30 and TRBJ2-5; either TRBD1 or TRBD2 may fit D (5 bases each). Trimming took 2 bases from V and 4 from J, leaving 8 bases between them. Looked up from germline, CDR1 is GTSNPN and CDR2 is SVGIG (reference sequence). CDR3 length: 12 residues. CDR3 protein: CAWSRDGETQYF. The DNA of the CDR3 is TGTGCCTGGAGTAGGGACGGAGAGACCCAGTACTTC.

This clone was counted between two and nine times. The rearrangement joins TRBV5-1 to TRBJ1-6, with no clear D. The germline V and J ends were trimmed by 4 bases and 10 bases, with 12 bases remaining between them. Germline V gene lookup returns CDR1 SGHRS and CDR2 YFSETQ. This CDR3 is built from 13 residues. This CDR3 reads CASSLEGYSPLHF. The DNA of the CDR3 is TGCGCCAGCAGCCTGGAAGGGTACTCACCCCTCCACTTT.

This chain joins TRBV5-1 and TRBJ2-7; TRBD2 aligns across 7 bases. V shed 0 bases and J 4 bases; nucleotides not matched to a gene: 7. Germline lookup yields CDR1 SGHRS and CDR2 YFSETQ. This CDR3 region has 15 residues. CDR3 region: CASSLAPGGWYEQYF. CDR3 bases: TGCGCCAGCAGCTTGGCCCCGGGGGGTTGGTACGAGCAGTACTTC. The entire variable domain, with the rest obtained from reference TRBV5-1 and TRBJ2-7, is as follows: KAGVTQTPRYLIKTRGQQVTLSCSPISGHRSVSWYQQTPGQGLQFLFEYFSETQRNKGNFPGRFSGRQFSNSRSEMNVSTLELGDSALYLCASSLAPGGWYEQYFGPGTRLTVT.

V gene TRBV7-2 combines with J gene TRBJ1-2, with D uncertain. With 3 bases removed from V and 4 bases from J, the gap between germline ends came to 6 bases. Germline CDR1 is SGHTA and CDR2 is FQGNSA. The CDR3 length is 12 residues. The DNA for the CDR3 is TGTGCCAGCAGCTTCGATCGCTATGGCTACACCTTC. Amino acids: CASSFDRYGYTF.